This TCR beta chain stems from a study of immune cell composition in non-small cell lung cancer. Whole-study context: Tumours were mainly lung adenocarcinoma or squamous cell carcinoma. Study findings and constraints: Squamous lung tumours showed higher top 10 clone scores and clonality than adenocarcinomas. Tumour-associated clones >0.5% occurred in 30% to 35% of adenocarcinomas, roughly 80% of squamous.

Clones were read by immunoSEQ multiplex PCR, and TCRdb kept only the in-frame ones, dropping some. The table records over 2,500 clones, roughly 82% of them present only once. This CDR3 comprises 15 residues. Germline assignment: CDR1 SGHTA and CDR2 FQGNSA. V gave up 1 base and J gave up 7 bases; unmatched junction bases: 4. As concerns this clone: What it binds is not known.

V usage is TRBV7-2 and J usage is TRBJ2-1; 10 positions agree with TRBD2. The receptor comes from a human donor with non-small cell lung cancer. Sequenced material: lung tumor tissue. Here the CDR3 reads CASSLESGGANEQFF. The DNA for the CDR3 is TGTGCCAGCAGCTTAGAGAGCGGGGGGGCAAATGAGCAGTTCTTC.